The 14 T cell receptor beta chains listed next were all sequenced from one sample in a study of shared clonotypes between healthy human individuals. Clones were read by immunoSEQ multiplex PCR, and TCRdb kept only the in-frame ones, dropping some. The table includes 1 million to 1.2 million clones, 70% to 85% detected once. The source material was memory CD4+ T cells from PBMCs. This sample's subset: CD45RA-negative fraction. The origin of the receptors is a man between 18 and 29 years old in good health. Some clones in this sample may be carry-over from other donors' samples.

Here the CDR3 reads CASSKGQTYNEQFF. CDR3 DNA sequence: TGTGCCAGCAGTAAAGGACAGACCTACAATGAGCAGTTCTTC. This chain links TRBV6-1 with TRBJ2-1, with D possibly matching TRBD1 (6 bases). The V end lost 5 bases, the J end lost 2 bases, and 10 bases lay between the germline ends. Germline CDR1 MNHNS, CDR2 SASEGT. The CDR3 loop spans 14 amino acids.

Ten or more counts support this clone. CDR3 sequence reads: CASGSGFTAEAFF. As DNA, the CDR3 is TGTGCTAGTGGGTCAGGATTTACTGCTGAAGCTTTCTTT. V and J are TRBV12-5 and TRBJ1-1; no definite D call. Germline V lookup: CDR1 LGHNT, CDR2 FRNRAP. With 6 bases removed from V and 6 bases from J, the gap between germline ends came to 14 bases. The CDR3 is made up of 13 amino acids.

This chain links TRBV5-5 with TRBJ2-1, with a tentative D call TRBD2 (5 bases). The CDR3 is made up of 16 amino acids. Per germline, CDR1 SGHKS and CDR2 YYEKEE (reference sequence). Trimming cost V 3 bases and J 2 bases, with 15 bases left between them. CDR3 in amino acids: CASSYDASPAYNEQFF. CDR3 nucleotides: TGTGCCAGCAGCTACGATGCTAGCCCAGCCTACAATGAGCAGTTCTTC.

The V gene is TRBV27, the J gene TRBJ2-5; 7 bases match TRBD2. Germline V gene sequence: CDR1 MNHEY, CDR2 SMNVEV (reference sequence). The CDR3 consists of 14 residues. Trimming cost V 1 base and J 4 bases; bases outside gene matches: 3. The CDR3 nucleotides are TGTGCCAGCAGTTTATGGGGGGGAGCAGAGACCCAGTACTTC. The encoded protein is CASSLWGGAETQYF.

This chain uses TRBV2 with TRBJ2-5, with 8 bases that match TRBD1. CDR3 length: 15 amino acids. J was trimmed by 4 bases and V by 2 bases; bases with no gene match: 6. Germline V gene lookup returns CDR1 SNHLY and CDR2 FYNNEI. Written as DNA, the CDR3 is TGTGCCAGCAGTGAAATGGGACAGGTTTTAGAGACCCAGTACTTC. Its protein is CASSEMGQVLETQYF. Combining the CDR3 with reference TRBV2 and TRBJ2-5 gives the whole variable domain EPEVTQTPSHQVTQMGQEVILRCVPISNHLYFYWYRQILGQKVEFLVSFYNNEISEKSEIFDDQFSVERPDGSNFTLKIRSTKLEDSAMYFCASSEMGQVLETQYFGPGTRLLVL.

As for this clone: A much larger clone differs by one base, so this may be a read error. Other DNA sequences from this sample encode an identical CDR3 as well. The genes are TRBV7-9 and TRBJ2-5; 11 nucleotides align to TRBD2. The junction had 0 bases not matched to a gene; V was cut back by 3 bases and J by 3 bases. Looked up from germline, CDR1 is SEHNR and CDR2 is FQNEAQ (reference sequence). The CDR3 consists of 14 residues. CDR3 sequence: CASSLGLAEETQYF. DNA of the CDR3: TGTGCCAGCAGCTTGGGACTAGCGGAAGAGACCCAGTACTTC.

This chain uses TRBV5-5 with TRBJ2-7; 12 bases are shared with TRBD1. V lost 4 bases, J lost 5 bases, and 10 bases stayed unmatched. Germline lookup yields CDR1 SGHKS and CDR2 YYEKEE (reference sequence). CDR3 length: 16 residues. In nucleotides, the CDR3 is TGTGCCAGCAGCCCAGCCGGGACAGGGGGCTTGAACGAGCAGTACTTC. Protein product: CASSPAGTGGLNEQYF.

On this clone itself: Being one base from a much bigger clone, this may be a read error. This chain links TRBV30 with TRBJ2-2, with TRBD1 as a possible D gene (5 bases). CDR1 and CDR2 from the germline V gene are GTSNPN and SVGIG (reference sequence). The CDR3 totals 12 residues. The CDR3 loop is CAWSADTRELFF. DNA for the CDR3: TGTGCCTGGAGTGCGGACACCAGGGAGCTGTTTTTT.

The rearrangement uses TRBV11-3 and TRBJ2-3; the D gene is possibly TRBD1 (5 bases). V lost 5 bases, J lost 4 bases, and 13 bases lay in between. The CDR3 loop spans 14 amino acids. The germline V gene encodes CDR1 SGHNT and CDR2 YENEEA. CDR3 residues: CASSARQGSDTQYF. As DNA, the CDR3 is TGTGCCAGCAGCGCGAGGCAGGGTTCAGATACGCAGTATTTT. Full variable domain (remainder filled in from reference TRBV11-3 and TRBJ2-3): EAGVVQSPRYKIIEKKQPVAFWCNPISGHNTLYWYLQNLGQGPELLIRYENEEAVDDSQLPKDRFSAERLKGVDSTLKIQPAELGDSAVYLCASSARQGSDTQYFGPGTRLTVL.

The genes are TRBV28 and TRBJ1-6, with 8 bases fitting TRBD1. V lost 5 bases and J lost 10; bases outside the gene matches: 10. There are 15 residues in the CDR3. Germline values: CDR1 MDHEN, CDR2 SYDVKM. CDR3 region: CASSAIGTGGSPLHF. The CDR3 DNA is TGTGCCAGCAGTGCGATTGGGACAGGAGGATCACCCCTCCACTTT.

This rearrangement joins TRBV7-8 to TRBJ2-5; possible D gene TRBD1, 6 bases. The CDR3 has 15 residues. CDR1 is SGHVS, CDR2 FQNEAQ, per germline. Trimming took off 5 bases at V and 2 bases at J, with 15 bases between the two ends. The CDR3 loop is CASSPTGQPQETQYF. DNA for the CDR3: TGTGCCAGCAGCCCAACCGGACAGCCACAAGAGACCCAGTACTTC. Supplemented by reference TRBV7-8 and TRBJ2-5, the full variable domain reads GAGVSQSPRYKVAKRGQDVALRCDPISGHVSLFWYQQALGQGPEFLTYFQNEAQLDKSGLPSDRFFAERPEGSVSTLKIQRTQQEDSAVYLCASSPTGQPQETQYFGPGTRLLVL.

The genes are TRBV19 and TRBJ2-2; 10 nucleotides agree with TRBD2. Per germline, CDR1 LNHDA and CDR2 SQIVND (reference sequence). The CDR3 totals 17 residues. Losses at the gene ends were 7 bases for V and 1 base for J; bases not matched to a gene: 9. The CDR3 coding sequence is TGTGCCAGTAACTCTCGGCTAGCGGGAGAGAACACCGGGGAGCTGTTTTTT. This translates into CASNSRLAGENTGELFF.

This clone showed up just a few times. Other DNA sequences within the sample encode an identical CDR3. The chain has TRBV28 and TRBJ2-5; D uncertain. The CDR3 spans 11 residues. Germline V gene lookup returns CDR1 MDHEN and CDR2 SYDVKM. V lost 5 bases and J 3 bases, leaving 4 bases between the germline ends. The CDR3 nucleotides are TGTGCCAGCAGTAATGAAGAGACCCAGTACTTC. This codes for CASSNEETQYF.

V is TRBV27 and J is TRBJ2-7, with TRBD2 identical over 9 bases. Germline V gene sequence: CDR1 MNHEY, CDR2 SMNVEV (reference sequence). The CDR3 loop spans 15 amino acids. Unmatched junction bases numbered 9, after V lost 6 bases and J lost 3 bases. The CDR3 nucleotides are TGTGCCAGCAGCTTAAGGGGCGGGAGGGTCTACGAGCAGTACTTC. It codes for CASSLRGGRVYEQYF.